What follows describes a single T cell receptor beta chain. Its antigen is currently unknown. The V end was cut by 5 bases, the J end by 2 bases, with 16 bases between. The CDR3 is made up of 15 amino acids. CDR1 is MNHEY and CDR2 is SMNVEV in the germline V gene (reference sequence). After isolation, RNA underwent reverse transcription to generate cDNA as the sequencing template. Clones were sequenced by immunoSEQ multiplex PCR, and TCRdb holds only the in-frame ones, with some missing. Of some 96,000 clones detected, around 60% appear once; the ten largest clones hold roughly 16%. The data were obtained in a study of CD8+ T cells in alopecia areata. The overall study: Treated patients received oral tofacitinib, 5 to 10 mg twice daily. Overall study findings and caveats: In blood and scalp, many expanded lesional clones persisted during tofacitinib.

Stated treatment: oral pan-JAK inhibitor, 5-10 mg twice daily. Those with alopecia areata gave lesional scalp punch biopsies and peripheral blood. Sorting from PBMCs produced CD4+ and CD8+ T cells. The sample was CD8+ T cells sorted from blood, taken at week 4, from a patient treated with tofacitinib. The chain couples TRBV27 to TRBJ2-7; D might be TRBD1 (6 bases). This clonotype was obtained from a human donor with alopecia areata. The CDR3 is CASSIGTPQTYEQYF. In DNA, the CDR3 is TGTGCCAGCAGTATTGGGACACCGCAAACCTACGAGCAGTACTTC.